A single TCR beta chain is shown here with its context. Its target is not known. The CDR3 totals 12 residues. The data belong to a study of monozygotic twins with inflammatory bowel disease. Study-wide points: Healthy co-twins, by inverse Simpson, had higher TCRbeta diversity than their siblings with IBD.

TCRdb re-called the 5' RACE reads and catalogs CDR3 proteins one per entry, DNA excluded. Its listing shows 300,000 to 400,000 distinct CDR3 sequences. The sample was blood. The TCR was taken from a human donor with ulcerative colitis or Crohn's disease, or a healthy co-twin of an affected twin (not recorded which). The chain links TRBV12-3 or TRBV12-4 to TRBJ1-1; TCRdb's D call of TRBD1 is untestable without DNA. CDR3 sequence: CASSPGEERAFF.